Here is one T cell receptor (beta chain) with its context. The clone's antigen remains unknown. No base-level quality is on record; no much larger clone is a single base apart. CDR1 and CDR2 (SNHLY, FYNNEI) derive from the germline V gene. The CDR3 has 14 amino acids, counting the end cysteine and phenylalanine. The retained sequence is limited to the CDR3, 42 bases, with the frame set at the first base. V gives up 4 bases and J gives up 8 bases, and the segment between their germline ends measures 14 bases. Donors were healthy humans. This record comes from a study of T cell repertoires and Cas9 in healthy adults (dated by TCRdb to the late 2010s). For context, the study as a whole: SpCas9-reactive T cells were characterized for multi-effector potency, cytotoxicity and lineage determination within the CD4 and CD8 compartments. This study looked at whether people already carry T cell immunity to the Streptococcus pyogenes Cas9 nuclease (SpCas9), the enzyme used in CRISPR gene editing. General study outcomes and caveats: In vitro, SpCas9-reactive regulatory T cells were reported to reduce the proliferation and function of SpCas9-reactive effector T cells.

Libraries were prepared through the immunoSEQ multiplex PCR assay. The table comes from immuneACCESS by way of TCRdb, which keeps in-frame sequences with V and J called. Part of the clones is missing from these tables; in studies checked, under half for an unresolved V gene and the rest for unknown reasons. The sample includes fewer than 25,000 clones, with more than 80% observed a single time. About 1.6% of the sample comes from the top ten. Here the chain combines TRBV2 and TRBJ1-4; tentative D gene TRBD1, with 6 bases matching. Material: CD4+ effector T cells (CD127+, CD25-, CD137-, CD154-) from PBMCs; culture status not recorded. The receptor's source is a human donor in good health. The nucleotide sequence reads as follows: TGTGCCAGCAGTGCGGACAGTCCGGGGGAAAAACTGTTTTTT. The translation is CASSADSPGEKLFF.